This record looks at one TCR beta chain sequence and its context. Its antigen is undetermined. This record comes from a study of OX40 agonist ivuxolimab in advanced cancers. The wider study: At 0.01 to 10 mg/kg, ivuxolimab was administered intravenously to patients every 2 weeks. The study's findings and limits: In general, CD8+ T cells held more expanded clones than CD4+ did, on average.

From germline, CDR1 is MDHEN and CDR2 SYDVKM. The V and J ends lost 5 bases and 0 bases, in that order; junction bases with no gene match: 2. The length of the CDR3 is 15 residues. Data came from immunoSEQ multiplex PCR; TCRdb stores just in-frame clones and leaves some out. The table includes more than 90,000 clones, 84% detected once. The specimen comprised CD4+ or CD8+ T cells sorted from blood, sampled in a trial of the OX40 agonist ivuxolimab. The sequence came from an adult with an advanced solid tumor such as melanoma, head and neck, liver or kidney cancer. The genes are TRBV28 and TRBJ2-3, with 10 bases lining up with TRBD2. The CDR3 region is CASSRTSGSTDTQYF. CDR3 nucleotides: TGTGCCAGCAGTCGGACTAGCGGCAGCACAGATACGCAGTATTTT.